This T cell receptor beta chain was captured in a study of identical twins. Study results and caveats: Conclusions came from cross-sectional statistical analysis, not from following the same donors.

J was trimmed by 1 base and V by 2 bases; bases with no gene match: 4. The CDR3 has 15 amino acids. Germline V gives CDR1 SGHRS, CDR2 YFSETQ. One entry per CDR3 protein, called by TCRdb with MiXCR from the 5' RACE reads. The sample lists fewer than 500,000 distinct CDR3 sequences; around 24% were seen once. A note on this clonotype: Its antigen remains unidentified.

This same sample was also part of a study on T cells expressing NK-cell markers.

This TCR was sampled from a woman under 30 in good health. The sequencing sample was made of CD4+ T cells sorted from blood. The chain combines TRBV5-1 with TRBJ2-3, with 7 bases fitting TRBD1. CDR3: CASSFTGTGTDTQYF. The CDR3 DNA is TGCGCCAGCAGCTTCACCGGGACAGGCACAGATACGCAGTATTTT.